This T cell receptor beta chain came from a study of T cell responses to AZD1222 COVID-19 vaccine. Study results and limitations: Mostly white British, mostly female donors; authors suggested clonal diversity may be underestimated. Sampling captured repertoires only after the peak T cell response. Distributed over spike, vaccine-associated CD4 TCRs predominated at 160-218 and 743-854.

This clone showed up just once. What it binds is unknown. From germline, CDR1 is MNHEY and CDR2 SVGAGI. V lost 2 bases and J 0 bases, leaving 8 bases between the germline ends. The CDR3 is made up of 15 amino acids. The assay was immunoSEQ multiplex PCR, and TCRdb's table has in-frame clones only and misses some. The data contain approximately 130,000 clones, roughly 88% of them seen just once; the ten biggest clones take up 9% to 9.5%. The sample here was peripheral blood, taken on day 0 of AZD1222 vaccination. This receptor was taken from an adult in good health. V is TRBV6-5 and J is TRBJ1-5; weak D call: TRBD1 (6 bases). The CDR3 region has the DNA TGTGCCAGCAGTTACGACAGGTATAGCAATCAGCCCCAGCATTTT. This translates into CASSYDRYSNQPQHF.